One sample yielded the 22 T cell receptor beta chains listed below, sequenced in a study of shared clonotypes between healthy human individuals. Method: immunoSEQ multiplex PCR; TCRdb's copy keeps in-frame clones and lacks some. The sample holds a few hundred thousand clones, 95% to 98% seen once. The specimen was naive CD4+ T cells sorted from blood. The subset is: CD45RA+ positively selected. The receptors shown here come from a woman aged 30 to 39 in good health.

This clone appeared once. This chain joins TRBV30 and TRBJ1-6; 9 nucleotides match TRBD1. This CDR3 is built from 20 residues. The germline gives CDR1 GTSNPN, CDR2 SVGIG (reference sequence). In DNA form, the CDR3 reads TGTGGCGGGAGTCATCCCCCGGGACAGGGACCGAGCTCCTATAATTCACCCCTCCACTTT. Translated, it gives CGGSHPPGQGPSSYNSPLHF.

The chain is built from TRBV11-2 and TRBJ1-3; D might be TRBD1 (5 bases). The CDR3 length is 16 residues. The germline gives CDR1 SGHAT, CDR2 FQNNGV. V was trimmed by 1 base and J by 0 bases, leaving 10 bases between them. The CDR3 coding sequence is TGTGCCAGCAGCTTAGGGCCAGGGCTCTCTGGAAACACCATATATTTT. It encodes CASSLGPGLSGNTIYF.

The genes are TRBV5-4 and TRBJ1-4; 9 bases map to TRBD1. The CDR3 spans 15 residues. V lost 4 bases and J lost 5; bases outside the gene matches: 6. Per germline, CDR1 SGHNT and CDR2 YYREEE (reference sequence). The CDR3, as DNA: TGTGCCAGCAGCCTTGGACAGGGGATGAATGAAAAACTGTTTTTT. The encoded protein is CASSLGQGMNEKLFF.

The chain links TRBV14 to TRBJ2-5, with no clear D. The assigned J gene may be wrong: the sequence end matches TRBJ2-7 better. This CDR3 region has 15 residues. Looked up from germline, CDR1 is SGHDN and CDR2 is FVKESK. The CDR3 sequence: CASSQGSGLYYEQYF. DNA for the CDR3: TGTGCCAGCAGCCAAGGCTCCGGGCTTTACTACGAGCAGTACTTC.

This clone showed up just once. The chain uses TRBV28 and TRBJ1-5; D gene uncertain. Trimming removed 3 bases from V and 4 bases from J, with 16 bases in between. This CDR3 contains 16 residues. The germline V gene encodes CDR1 MDHEN and CDR2 SYDVKM. CDR3 in DNA: TGTGCCAGCAGTTTCGTCCCAGGTTGGGCTAATCAGCCCCAGCATTTT. Translating it yields CASSFVPGWANQPQHF.

The chain recombines TRBV6-1 with TRBJ2-6; 10 bases line up with TRBD1. Germline lookup yields CDR1 MNHNS and CDR2 SASEGT. J was trimmed by 2 bases and V by 8 bases; bases with no gene match: 3. This CDR3 is built from 15 residues. The CDR3 sequence: CASETGGAGANVLTF. In DNA form, the CDR3 reads TGTGCCAGCGAGACAGGGGGCGCTGGGGCCAACGTCCTGACTTTC.

V usage is TRBV7-2 and J usage is TRBJ2-1; D possibly corresponds to TRBD2 (6 bases). The V and J ends lost 5 bases and 3 bases respectively, with 14 bases between them. Germline assignment: CDR1 SGHTA and CDR2 FQGNSA. CDR3 length: 15 amino acids. The CDR3 is CASSRVAENYNEQFF. The DNA of the CDR3 is TGTGCCAGCAGCAGGGTAGCGGAAAACTACAATGAGCAGTTCTTC.

The chain links TRBV4-2 to TRBJ2-2; a weak D match, TRBD1 (6 bases). The V end lost 0 bases, the J end lost 6 bases, and 8 bases lay between the germline ends. Germline CDR1 is LGHNA and CDR2 is YNFKEQ. This CDR3 region has 14 residues. The CDR3 reads CASSQEQGPGELFF. The CDR3, as DNA: TGTGCCAGCAGCCAAGAACAGGGTCCCGGGGAGCTGTTTTTT.

The CDR3 reads CASSRSGSRYNEQFF. Written as DNA, the CDR3 is TGTGCCAGCAGTCGTAGCGGGAGCCGCTACAATGAGCAGTTCTTC. This rearrangement joins TRBV28 to TRBJ2-1, with 9 bases matching TRBD2. The CDR3 has 15 residues. Germline-derived CDR1 and CDR2 are MDHEN and SYDVKM. V was pared by 5 bases and J by 3 bases, with 5 bases of the junction left unmatched.

V is TRBV7-9 and J is TRBJ2-7, with 11 bases aligning to TRBD2. Germline CDR1 is SEHNR and CDR2 is FQNEAQ (reference sequence). Unmatched junction bases numbered 9, after V lost 4 bases and J lost 7 bases. This CDR3 comprises 15 residues. The CDR3 sequence is CASSSVAGGRREQYF. In nucleotides, the CDR3 is TGTGCCAGCAGCTCCGTAGCGGGAGGGCGCCGTGAGCAGTACTTC.

This clone appeared once. The V and J genes are TRBV28 and TRBJ1-2; possible D gene TRBD1, 6 bases. Germline values: CDR1 MDHEN, CDR2 SYDVKM. With 5 bases removed from V and 8 bases from J, the gap between germline ends came to 18 bases. The CDR3 runs to 14 residues. This chain's CDR3 is CASSPNRDRAGYTF. CDR3 coding DNA: TGTGCCAGCAGTCCGAACAGGGATCGTGCAGGCTACACCTTC.

The chain is built from TRBV28 and TRBJ2-3, with a weak D call TRBD1 (6 bases). Germline V gene data show CDR1 as MDHEN and CDR2 as SYDVKM. V lost 1 base, J lost 9 bases, and 8 bases lay in between. There are 12 residues in the CDR3. CDR3 in amino acids: CASSLLQGTQYF. Here the CDR3 DNA reads TGTGCCAGCAGTTTATTACAGGGCACGCAGTATTTT. Together with reference TRBV28 and TRBJ2-3, the CDR3 gives the full variable domain: DVKVTQSSRYLVKRTGEKVFLECVQDMDHENMFWYRQDPGLGLRLIYFSYDVKMKEKGDIPEGYSVSREKKERFSLILESASTNQTSMYLCASSLLQGTQYFGPGTRLTVL.

The genes are TRBV7-8 and TRBJ2-3; 7 bases fit TRBD2. This CDR3 is 15 amino acids long. From germline, CDR1 is SGHVS and CDR2 FQNEAQ. V gave up 1 base and J gave up 2 bases; unmatched junction bases: 3. DNA for the CDR3: TGTGCCAGCAGCTTAGAGCTAGCGGTCACAGATACGCAGTATTTT. As protein: CASSLELAVTDTQYF.

This clone was recorded only once. The V and J genes are TRBV5-6 and TRBJ2-7; 11 bases match TRBD2. Germline lookup yields CDR1 SGHDT and CDR2 YYEEEE. V was pared by 1 base and J by 2 bases, with 8 bases of the junction left unmatched. This CDR3 is 17 amino acids long. The CDR3 DNA reads as TGTGCCAGCAGCTTGATCCATAGCGGGAGGGTGACCTACGAGCAGTACTTC. It translates to CASSLIHSGRVTYEQYF.

The rearrangement joins TRBV18 to TRBJ2-1; D is unclear. Germline-derived CDR1 and CDR2 are KGHSH and LQKENI. V was clipped by 2 bases and J by 8 bases, with 10 bases between them. CDR3 size: 13 residues. In DNA, the CDR3 is TGTGCCAGCTCACCAAACCTTGGCGATGAGCAGTTCTTC. It specifies CASSPNLGDEQFF.

This chain joins TRBV28 and TRBJ1-1, with TRBD1 as a possible D gene (5 bases). The germline CDR1 and CDR2 sequences are MDHEN and SYDVKM. CDR3 size: 11 residues. V shed 8 bases and J shed 8 bases, with 12 bases lying between them. CDR3 sequence reads: CASPEGLEAFF. CDR3 coding DNA: TGTGCCAGCCCCGAGGGGTTAGAAGCTTTCTTT.

The chain employs TRBV18 and TRBJ1-2; possible D gene TRBD1, 5 bases. This CDR3 is 14 amino acids long. V shed 2 bases and J shed 8 bases, with 15 bases lying between them. Germline V CDR1 and CDR2: KGHSH, LQKENI. CDR3 region: CASSPGTWDGGYTF. The CDR3 DNA reads TGTGCCAGCTCACCAGGGACCTGGGACGGAGGCTACACCTTC. The whole variable domain, remainder taken from reference TRBV18 and TRBJ1-2, is NAGVMQNPRHLVRRRGQEARLRCSPMKGHSHVYWYRQLPEEGLKFMVYLQKENIIDESGMPKERFSAEFPKEGPSILRIQQVVRGDSAAYFCASSPGTWDGGYTFGSGTRLTVV.

V is TRBV27 and J is TRBJ2-7, with 10 bases aligning to TRBD1. The CDR3 spans 14 residues. V shed 5 bases and J 4 bases; nucleotides not matched to a gene: 5. Germline lookup yields CDR1 MNHEY and CDR2 SMNVEV (reference sequence). The CDR3 protein is CASSGGQGKYEQYF. The CDR3 bases are TGTGCCAGCAGTGGGGGACAGGGGAAATACGAGCAGTACTTC.

The V call is TRBV5-6, the J call TRBJ1-1; D not resolved. Trimming left V 4 bases short and J 0 bases short, with 13 bases between. Germline loops: CDR1 SGHDT, CDR2 YYEEEE. There are 15 residues in the CDR3. The CDR3 sequence: CASSRPREMNTEAFF. The DNA for the CDR3 is TGTGCCAGCAGCCGCCCCCGGGAGATGAACACTGAAGCTTTCTTT.

For the CDR3, the DNA is TGTGCCTGGAGTGGACAGCCCACTGAAGCTTTCTTT. It codes for CAWSGQPTEAFF. The rearrangement links TRBV30 to TRBJ1-1; D perhaps matches TRBD1 (5 bases). The CDR3 runs to 12 residues. V shed 1 base and J shed 4 bases, with 7 bases lying between them. Germline assignment: CDR1 GTSNPN and CDR2 SVGIG (reference sequence).

This chain uses TRBV5-1 with TRBJ2-3, with TRBD1 as a possible D gene (5 bases). The CDR3 contains 17 residues. Germline-derived CDR1 and CDR2 are SGHRS and YFSETQ. The V gene lost 0 bases and the J gene lost 0 bases, with 14 bases spanning the gap. CDR3 loop: CASSLAWGDSSTDTQYF. In nucleotides, the CDR3 is TGCGCCAGCAGCTTGGCCTGGGGCGACTCTAGCACAGATACGCAGTATTTT.

V is TRBV7-2 and J is TRBJ2-1, with D perhaps TRBD1 (6 bases). V lost 3 bases and J lost 2, with 8 bases in between. The CDR3 is 14 residues long. Germline V lookup: CDR1 SGHTA, CDR2 FQGNSA. The CDR3: CASSFRGTYNEQFF. In DNA form, the CDR3 reads TGTGCCAGCAGCTTCAGGGGAACCTACAATGAGCAGTTCTTC.